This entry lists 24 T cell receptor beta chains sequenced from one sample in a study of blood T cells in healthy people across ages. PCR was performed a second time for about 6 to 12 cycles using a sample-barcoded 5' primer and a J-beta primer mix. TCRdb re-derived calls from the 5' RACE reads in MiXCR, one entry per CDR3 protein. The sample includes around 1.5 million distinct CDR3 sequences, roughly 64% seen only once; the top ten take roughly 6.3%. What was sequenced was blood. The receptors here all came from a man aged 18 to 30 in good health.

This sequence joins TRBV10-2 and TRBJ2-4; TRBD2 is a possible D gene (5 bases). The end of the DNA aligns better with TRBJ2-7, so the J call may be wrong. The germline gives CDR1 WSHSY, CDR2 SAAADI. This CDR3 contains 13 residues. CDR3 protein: CASNFASSHEQYF. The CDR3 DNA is TGCGCCAGCAACTTCGCCTCTAGCCACGAGCAGTACTTC.

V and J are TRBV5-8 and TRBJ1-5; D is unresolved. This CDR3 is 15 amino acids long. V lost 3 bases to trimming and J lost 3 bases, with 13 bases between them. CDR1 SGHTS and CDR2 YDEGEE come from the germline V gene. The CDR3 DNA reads TGTGCCAGCAGCTCCCTCGGGTTGCCCAATCAGCCCCAGCATTTT. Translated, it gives CASSSLGLPNQPQHF.

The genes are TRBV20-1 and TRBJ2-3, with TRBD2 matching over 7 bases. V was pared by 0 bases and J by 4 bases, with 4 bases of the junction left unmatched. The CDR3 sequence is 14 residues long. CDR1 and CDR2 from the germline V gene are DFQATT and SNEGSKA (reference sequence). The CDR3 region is CSARDSGQADTQYF. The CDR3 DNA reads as TGCAGTGCTAGAGATAGCGGGCAGGCAGATACGCAGTATTTT.

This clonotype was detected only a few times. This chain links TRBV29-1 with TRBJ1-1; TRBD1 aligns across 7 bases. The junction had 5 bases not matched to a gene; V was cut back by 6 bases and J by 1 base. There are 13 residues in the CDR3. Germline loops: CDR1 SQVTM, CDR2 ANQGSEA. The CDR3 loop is CSVGGQTNTEAFF. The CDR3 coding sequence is TGCAGCGTCGGGGGACAGACGAACACTGAAGCTTTCTTT.

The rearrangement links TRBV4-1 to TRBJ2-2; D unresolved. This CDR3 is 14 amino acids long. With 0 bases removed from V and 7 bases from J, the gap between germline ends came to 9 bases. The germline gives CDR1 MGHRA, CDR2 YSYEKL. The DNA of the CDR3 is TGCGCCAGCAGCCAAGATAATGAGTTCGGGGAGCTGTTTTTT. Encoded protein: CASSQDNEFGELFF.

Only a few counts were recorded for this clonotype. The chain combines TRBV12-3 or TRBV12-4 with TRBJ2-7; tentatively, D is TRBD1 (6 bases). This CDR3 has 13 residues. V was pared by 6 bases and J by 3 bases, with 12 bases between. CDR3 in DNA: TGTGCCAGCAGCGGACAGCCCAACTACGAGCAGTACTTC. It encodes CASSGQPNYEQYF.

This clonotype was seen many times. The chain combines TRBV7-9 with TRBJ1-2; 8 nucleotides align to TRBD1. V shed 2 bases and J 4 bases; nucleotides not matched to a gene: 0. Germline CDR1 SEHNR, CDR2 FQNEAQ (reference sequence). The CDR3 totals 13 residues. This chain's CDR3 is CASSLTGGYGYTF. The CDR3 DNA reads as TGTGCCAGCAGCTTAACAGGGGGCTATGGCTACACCTTC. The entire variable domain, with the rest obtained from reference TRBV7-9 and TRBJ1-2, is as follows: DTGVSQNPRHKITKRGQNVTFRCDPISEHNRLYWYRQTLGQGPEFLTYFQNEAQLEKSRLLSDRFSAERPKGSFSTLEIQRTEQGDSAMYLCASSLTGGYGYTFGSGTRLTVV.

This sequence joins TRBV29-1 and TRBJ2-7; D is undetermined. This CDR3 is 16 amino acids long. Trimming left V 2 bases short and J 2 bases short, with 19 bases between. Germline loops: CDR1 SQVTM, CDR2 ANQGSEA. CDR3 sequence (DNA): TGCAGCGTTGAAAGGTACCCACAGCCCGACCCCTACGAGCAGTACTTC. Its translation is CSVERYPQPDPYEQYF.

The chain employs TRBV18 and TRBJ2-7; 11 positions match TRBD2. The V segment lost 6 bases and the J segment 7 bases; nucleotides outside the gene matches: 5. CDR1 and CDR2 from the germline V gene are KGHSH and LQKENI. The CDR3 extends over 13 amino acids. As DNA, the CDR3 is TGTGCCAGCTCCCCCGGACTAGCGGGTGAGCAGTACTTC. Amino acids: CASSPGLAGEQYF.

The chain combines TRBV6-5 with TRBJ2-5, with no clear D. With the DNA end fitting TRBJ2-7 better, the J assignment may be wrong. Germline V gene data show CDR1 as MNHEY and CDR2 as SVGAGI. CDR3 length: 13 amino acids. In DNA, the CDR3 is TGTGCCAGCAGCCACCGACCTGGTTACGAGCAGTACTTC. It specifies CASSHRPGYEQYF.

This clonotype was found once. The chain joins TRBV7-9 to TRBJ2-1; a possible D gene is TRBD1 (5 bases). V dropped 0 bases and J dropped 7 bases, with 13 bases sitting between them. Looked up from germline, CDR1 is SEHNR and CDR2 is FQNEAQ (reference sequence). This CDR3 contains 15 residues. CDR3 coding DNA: TGTGCCAGCAGCTTAGCGCAAGGCAGGGAAAATGAGCAGTTCTTC. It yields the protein CASSLAQGRENEQFF.

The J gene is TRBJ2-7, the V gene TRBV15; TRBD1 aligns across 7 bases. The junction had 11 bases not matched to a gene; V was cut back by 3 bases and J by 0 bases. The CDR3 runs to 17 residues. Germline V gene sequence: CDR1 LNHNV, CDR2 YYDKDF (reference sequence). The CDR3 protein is CATSRDLDRVSSYEQYF. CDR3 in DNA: TGTGCCACCAGCAGGGACCTTGACAGGGTGAGCTCCTACGAGCAGTACTTC.

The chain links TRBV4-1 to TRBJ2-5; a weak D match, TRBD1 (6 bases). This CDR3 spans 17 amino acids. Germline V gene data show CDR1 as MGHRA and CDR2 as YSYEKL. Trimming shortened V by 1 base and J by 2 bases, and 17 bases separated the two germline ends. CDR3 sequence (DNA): TGCGCCAGCAGCCAAGGGTACCTCCGGGACATACAAGAGACCCAGTACTTC. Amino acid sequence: CASSQGYLRDIQETQYF.

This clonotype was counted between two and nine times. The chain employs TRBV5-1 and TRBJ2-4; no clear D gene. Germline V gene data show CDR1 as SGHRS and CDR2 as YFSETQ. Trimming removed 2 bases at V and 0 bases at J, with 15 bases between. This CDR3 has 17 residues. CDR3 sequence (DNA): TGCGCCAGCAGCTTATTTGTAACCCAAGGAGCCAAAAACATTCAGTACTTC. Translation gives CASSLFVTQGAKNIQYF. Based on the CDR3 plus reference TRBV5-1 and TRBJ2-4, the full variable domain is KAGVTQTPRYLIKTRGQQVTLSCSPISGHRSVSWYQQTPGQGLQFLFEYFSETQRNKGNFPGRFSGRQFSNSRSEMNVSTLELGDSALYLCASSLFVTQGAKNIQYFGAGTRLSVL.

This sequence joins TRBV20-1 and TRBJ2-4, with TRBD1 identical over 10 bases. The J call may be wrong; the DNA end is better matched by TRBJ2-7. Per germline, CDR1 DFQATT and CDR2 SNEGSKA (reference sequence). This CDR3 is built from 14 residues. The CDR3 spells CSARPGTGEIEQYF. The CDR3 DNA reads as TGCAGTGCTCGCCCCGGGACAGGGGAAATCGAGCAGTACTTC.

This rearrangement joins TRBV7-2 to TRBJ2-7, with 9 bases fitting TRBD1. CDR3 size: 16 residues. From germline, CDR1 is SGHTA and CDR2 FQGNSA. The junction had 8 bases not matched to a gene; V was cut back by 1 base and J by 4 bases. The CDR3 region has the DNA TGTGCCAGCAGCTTAGACCTCGGGACAGGGCAATACGAGCAGTACTTC. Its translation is CASSLDLGTGQYEQYF.

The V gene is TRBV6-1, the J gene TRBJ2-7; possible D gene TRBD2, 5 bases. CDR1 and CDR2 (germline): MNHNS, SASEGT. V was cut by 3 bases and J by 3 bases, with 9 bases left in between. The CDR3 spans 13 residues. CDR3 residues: CASSEREVYEQYF. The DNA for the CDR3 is TGTGCCAGCAGTGAGAGGGAAGTCTACGAGCAGTACTTC.

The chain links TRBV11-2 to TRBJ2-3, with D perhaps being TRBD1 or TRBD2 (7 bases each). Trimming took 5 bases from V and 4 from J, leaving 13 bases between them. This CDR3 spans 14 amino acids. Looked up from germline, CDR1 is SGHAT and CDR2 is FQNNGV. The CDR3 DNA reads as TGTGCCAGCAGCCCAGGGGGGGGACCAGATACGCAGTATTTT. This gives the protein CASSPGGGPDTQYF.

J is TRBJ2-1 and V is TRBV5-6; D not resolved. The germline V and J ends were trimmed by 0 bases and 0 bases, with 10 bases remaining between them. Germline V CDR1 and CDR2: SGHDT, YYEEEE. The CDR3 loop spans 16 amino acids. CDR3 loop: CASSLGATLSYNEQFF. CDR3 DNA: TGTGCCAGCAGCTTGGGCGCCACCCTCTCCTACAATGAGCAGTTCTTC.

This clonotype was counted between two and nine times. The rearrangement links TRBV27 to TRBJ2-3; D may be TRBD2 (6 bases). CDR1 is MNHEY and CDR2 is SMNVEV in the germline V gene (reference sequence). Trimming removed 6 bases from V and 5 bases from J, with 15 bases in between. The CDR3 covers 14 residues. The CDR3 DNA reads TGTGCCAGCAGACAGCTTGGCGGGATAGATACGCAGTATTTT. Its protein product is CASRQLGGIDTQYF.

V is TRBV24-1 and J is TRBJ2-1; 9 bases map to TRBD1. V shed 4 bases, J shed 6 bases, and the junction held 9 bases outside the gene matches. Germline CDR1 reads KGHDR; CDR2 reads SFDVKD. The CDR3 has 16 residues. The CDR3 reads CATSDPTGGLSNEQFF. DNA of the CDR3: TGTGCCACCAGTGACCCGACAGGGGGACTAAGCAATGAGCAGTTCTTC.

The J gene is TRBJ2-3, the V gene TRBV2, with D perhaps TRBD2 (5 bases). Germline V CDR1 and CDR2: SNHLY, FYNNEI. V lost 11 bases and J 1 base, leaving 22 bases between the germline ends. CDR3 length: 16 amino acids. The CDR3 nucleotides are TGTGCCTCCGATGTAGACTACCAGATACGCACAGATACGCAGTATTTT. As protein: CASDVDYQIRTDTQYF.

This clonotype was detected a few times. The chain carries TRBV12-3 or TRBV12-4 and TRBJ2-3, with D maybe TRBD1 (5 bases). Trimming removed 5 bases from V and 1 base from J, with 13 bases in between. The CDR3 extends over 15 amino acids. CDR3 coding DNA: TGTGCCAGCAGTCTTAACCTAGGGGGCACAGATACGCAGTATTTT. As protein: CASSLNLGGTDTQYF.

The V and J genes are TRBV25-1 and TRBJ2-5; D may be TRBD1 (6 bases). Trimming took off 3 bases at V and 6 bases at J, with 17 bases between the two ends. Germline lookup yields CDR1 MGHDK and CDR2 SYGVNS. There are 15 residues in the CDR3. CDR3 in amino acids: CASSDTGIFKKTQYF. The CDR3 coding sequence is TGTGCCAGCAGTGATACAGGGATTTTCAAGAAGACCCAGTACTTC. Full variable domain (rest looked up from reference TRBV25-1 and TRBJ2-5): EADIYQTPRYLVIGTGKKITLECSQTMGHDKMYWYQQDPGMELHLIHYSYGVNSTEKGDLSSESTVSRIRTEHFPLTLESARPSHTSQYLCASSDTGIFKKTQYFGPGTRLLVL.